This TCR beta chain was found in a study of blood T cell repertoires in COVID-19 (dated by TCRdb to 2020 to 2022). In terms of the full investigation: The collaborator samples originated in the United States, Italy and Spain and spanned the acute and convalescent phases of COVID-19. The material from the prospective study consisted of cDNA or gDNA derived from T cells, B-cell-depleted T cells, or PBMCs. Subjects who had been exposed to COVID-19, were actively infected with it, or had recovered from it provided the deeply sampled blood TCRbeta repertoires that made up the dataset. The repertoires were made available in a free public database intended to serve as a resource for research on the immune response to SARS-CoV-2. Samples came from the ongoing ImmuneRACE study (first 160 participants) plus 1,254 subjects from 6 global collaborators. A de-identified subject ID, COVID-19 status, age in years and sex were almost always included in the sample metadata. HLA class I and class II types, where available, came from metadata supplied by the sample provider rather than from assay-based typing. Here is what the overall study found, with its caveats: The amount of clinical and demographic metadata varied by source and participant and was provided uncurated.

In the case of this clone: The clone's antigen remains unknown. No base quality values were provided; no much bigger clone lies one nucleotide off.

Trimming costs V 0 bases and J 8 bases, and their ends lie 19 bases apart. Its CDR3 holds 17 amino acids, cysteine through phenylalanine. Of all the DNA, just the CDR3 is kept, 51 bases in frame from base 1. The germline V gene provides CDR1 LGHNA and CDR2 YNFKEQ. One collaborating source in Seattle enrolled patients while the patients were actively infected and followed the patients over time throughout the course of disease. The collaborating institutions used their own protocols to collect whole blood in K2EDTA tubes. For TCRbeta analysis, collaborators shipped samples in one of three forms: frozen whole blood, isolated PBMCs, or DNA extracted from either of those sample types. TCRbeta CDR3 regions were amplified from genomic DNA by means of the immunoSEQ Assay, a bias-controlled multiplex PCR. The authors' analysis ran thus. Within the assay, amplification of reference gene primers was used to estimate how many nucleated cells each sample contained. To quantify the absolute abundance of each unique TCRbeta CDR3 rearrangement, sequence reads were collapsed and filtered. For each sample, productive Simpson clonality was calculated as the square root of Simpson's diversity index over productive rearrangements. TCRdb holds this immuneACCESS table with in-frame rearrangements only. Some clones are missing; in checked studies, unresolved V genes explain under half, and the rest has no known cause. For V, J and clone size, that table is used; D and trimming come from the DNA. In this sample the table shows roughly 250,000 clones, under 85% of which occur a single time. Roughly 0.87% of the sample is in the top ten clones.

The material sequenced was peripheral blood. The sequence came from a human donor with COVID-19, enrolled during active disease. The donor label of this sample is uncertain. The rearrangement joined TRBV4-2 to TRBJ1-4; matching of 6 bases hints at TRBD1 as the D gene. The DNA is as follows: TGTGCCAGCAGCCAAGAGGCACAGGGCCCGGGAGGCGAAAAACTGTTTTTT. It encodes CASSQEAQGPGGEKLFF.